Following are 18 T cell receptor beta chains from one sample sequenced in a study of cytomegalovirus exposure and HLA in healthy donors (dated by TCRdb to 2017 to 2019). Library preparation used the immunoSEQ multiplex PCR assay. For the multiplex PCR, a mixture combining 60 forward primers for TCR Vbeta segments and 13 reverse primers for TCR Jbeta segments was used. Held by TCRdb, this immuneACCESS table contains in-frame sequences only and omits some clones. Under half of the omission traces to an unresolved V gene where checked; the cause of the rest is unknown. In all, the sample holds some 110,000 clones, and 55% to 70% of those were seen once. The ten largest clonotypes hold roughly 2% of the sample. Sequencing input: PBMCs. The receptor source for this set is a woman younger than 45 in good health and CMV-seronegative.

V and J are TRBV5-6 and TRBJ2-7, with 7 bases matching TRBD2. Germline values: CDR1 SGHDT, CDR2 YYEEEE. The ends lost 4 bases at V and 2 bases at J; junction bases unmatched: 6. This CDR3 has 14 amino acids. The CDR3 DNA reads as TGTGCCAGCAGCAGCGGGACGGTCGCCTACGAGCAGTACTTC. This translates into CASSSGTVAYEQYF. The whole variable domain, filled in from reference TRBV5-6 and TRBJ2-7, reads DAGVTQSPTHLIKTRGQQVTLRCSPKSGHDTVSWYQQALGQGPQFIFQYYEEEERQRGNFPDRFSGHQFPNYSSELNVNALLLGDSALYLCASSSGTVAYEQYFGPGTRLTVT.

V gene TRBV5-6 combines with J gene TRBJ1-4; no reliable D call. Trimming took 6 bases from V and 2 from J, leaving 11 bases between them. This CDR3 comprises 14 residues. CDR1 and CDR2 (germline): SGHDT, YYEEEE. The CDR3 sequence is CASTSVMTNEKLFF. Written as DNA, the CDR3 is TGTGCCAGCACCTCAGTGATGACTAATGAAAAACTGTTTTTT.

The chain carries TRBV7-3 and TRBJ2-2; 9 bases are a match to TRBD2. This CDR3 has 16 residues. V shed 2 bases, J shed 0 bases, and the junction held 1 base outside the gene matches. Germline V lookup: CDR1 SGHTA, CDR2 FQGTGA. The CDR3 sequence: CASSLAGGANTGELFF. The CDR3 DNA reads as TGTGCCAGCAGCTTAGCGGGAGGGGCGAACACCGGGGAGCTGTTTTTT.

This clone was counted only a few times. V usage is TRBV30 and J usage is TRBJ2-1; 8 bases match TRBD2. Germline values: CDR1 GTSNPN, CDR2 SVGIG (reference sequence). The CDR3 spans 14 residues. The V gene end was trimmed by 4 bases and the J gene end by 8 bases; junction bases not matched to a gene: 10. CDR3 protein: CAWKRAGARYEQFF. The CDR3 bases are TGTGCCTGGAAAAGAGCGGGAGCACGTTATGAGCAGTTCTTC.

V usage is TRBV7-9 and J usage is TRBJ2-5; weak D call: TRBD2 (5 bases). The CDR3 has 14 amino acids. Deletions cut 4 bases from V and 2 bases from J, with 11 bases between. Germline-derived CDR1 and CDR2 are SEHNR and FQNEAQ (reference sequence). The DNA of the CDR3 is TGTGCCAGCAGCTCGATAGCGATACAAGAGACCCAGTACTTC. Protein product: CASSSIAIQETQYF.

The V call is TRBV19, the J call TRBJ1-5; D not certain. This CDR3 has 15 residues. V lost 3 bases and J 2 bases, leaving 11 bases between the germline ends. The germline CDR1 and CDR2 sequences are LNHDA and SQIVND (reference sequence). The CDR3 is CASSMVWQGNQPQHF. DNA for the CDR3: TGTGCCAGTAGTATGGTGTGGCAGGGCAATCAGCCCCAGCATTTT.

CDR3 bases: TGTGCCAGCAGCGTCGGGGACACCACTTCCTACGAGCAGTACTTC. It is translated as CASSVGDTTSYEQYF. The chain uses TRBV9 and TRBJ2-7; a weak D match, TRBD1 (6 bases). The CDR3 runs 15 residues. Trimming shortened V by 2 bases and J by 1 base, and 13 bases separated the two germline ends. Germline V gene sequence: CDR1 SGDLS, CDR2 YYNGEE.

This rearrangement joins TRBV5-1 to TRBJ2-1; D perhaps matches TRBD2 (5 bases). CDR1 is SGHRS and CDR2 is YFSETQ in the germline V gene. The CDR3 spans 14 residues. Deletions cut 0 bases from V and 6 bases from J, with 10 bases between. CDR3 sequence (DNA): TGCGCCAGCAGCTTGGCTAGCCGGACCAATGAGCAGTTCTTC. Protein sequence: CASSLASRTNEQFF.

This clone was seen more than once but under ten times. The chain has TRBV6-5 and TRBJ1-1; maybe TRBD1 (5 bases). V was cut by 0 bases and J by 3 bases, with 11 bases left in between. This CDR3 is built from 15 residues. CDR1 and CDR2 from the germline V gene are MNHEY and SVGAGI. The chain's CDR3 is CASSYSGGTYTEAFF. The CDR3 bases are TGTGCCAGCAGTTACTCGGGGGGTACGTACACTGAAGCTTTCTTT.

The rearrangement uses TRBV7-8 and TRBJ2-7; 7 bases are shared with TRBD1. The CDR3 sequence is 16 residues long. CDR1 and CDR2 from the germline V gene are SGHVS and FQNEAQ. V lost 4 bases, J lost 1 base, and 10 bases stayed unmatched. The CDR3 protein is CASSSRRQGSSYEQYF. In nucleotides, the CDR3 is TGTGCCAGCAGCTCCCGCCGACAGGGTAGTTCCTACGAGCAGTACTTC.

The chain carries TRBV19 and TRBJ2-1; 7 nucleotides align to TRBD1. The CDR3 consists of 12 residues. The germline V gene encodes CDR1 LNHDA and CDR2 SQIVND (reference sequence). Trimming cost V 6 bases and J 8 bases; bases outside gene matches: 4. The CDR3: CASSRQGDEQFF. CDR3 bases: TGTGCCAGTAGCCGACAGGGTGATGAGCAGTTCTTC.

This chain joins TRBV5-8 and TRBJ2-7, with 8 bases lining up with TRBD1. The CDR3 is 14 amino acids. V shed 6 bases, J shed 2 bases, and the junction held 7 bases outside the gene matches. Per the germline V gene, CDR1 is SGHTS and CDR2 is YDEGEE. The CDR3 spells CASTTRTGTYEQYF. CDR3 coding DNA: TGTGCCAGCACCACTCGGACAGGGACCTACGAGCAGTACTTC.

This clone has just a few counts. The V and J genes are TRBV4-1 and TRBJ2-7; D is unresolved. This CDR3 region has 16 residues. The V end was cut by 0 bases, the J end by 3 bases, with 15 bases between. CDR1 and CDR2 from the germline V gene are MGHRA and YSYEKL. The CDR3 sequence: CASSQESMQSFYEQYF. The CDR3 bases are TGCGCCAGCAGCCAAGAATCCATGCAGTCCTTCTACGAGCAGTACTTC.

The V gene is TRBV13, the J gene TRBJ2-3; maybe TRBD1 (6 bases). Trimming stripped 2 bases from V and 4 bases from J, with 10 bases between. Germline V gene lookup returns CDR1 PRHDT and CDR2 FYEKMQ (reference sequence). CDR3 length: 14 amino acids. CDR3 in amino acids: CASSLRGTADTQYF. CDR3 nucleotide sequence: TGTGCCAGCAGCTTAAGGGGGACCGCAGATACGCAGTATTTT.

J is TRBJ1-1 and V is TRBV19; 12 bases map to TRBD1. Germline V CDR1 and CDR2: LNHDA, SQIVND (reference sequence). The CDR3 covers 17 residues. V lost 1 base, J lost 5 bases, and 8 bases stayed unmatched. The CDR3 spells CASSIVPGQGARTEAFF. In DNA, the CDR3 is TGTGCCAGTAGTATAGTCCCGGGACAGGGGGCGAGGACTGAAGCTTTCTTT.

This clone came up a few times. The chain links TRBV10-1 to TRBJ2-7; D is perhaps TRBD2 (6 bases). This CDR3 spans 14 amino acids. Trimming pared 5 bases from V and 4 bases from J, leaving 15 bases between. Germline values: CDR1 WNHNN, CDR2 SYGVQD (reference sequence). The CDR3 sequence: CASSPGSELYEQYF. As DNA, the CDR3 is TGCGCCAGCAGTCCCGGGAGCGAGCTATACGAGCAGTACTTC.

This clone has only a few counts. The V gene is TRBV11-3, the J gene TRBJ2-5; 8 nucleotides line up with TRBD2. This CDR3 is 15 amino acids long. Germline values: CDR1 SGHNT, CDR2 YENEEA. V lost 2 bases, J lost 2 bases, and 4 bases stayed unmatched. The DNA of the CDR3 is TGTGCCAGCAGCTTACTGAGCGGGAGTCAAGAGACCCAGTACTTC. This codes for CASSLLSGSQETQYF.

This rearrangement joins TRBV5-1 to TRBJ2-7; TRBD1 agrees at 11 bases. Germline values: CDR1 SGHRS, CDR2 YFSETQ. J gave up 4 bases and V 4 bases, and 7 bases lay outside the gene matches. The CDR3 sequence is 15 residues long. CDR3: CASSRTGTGGYEQYF. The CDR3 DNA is TGCGCCAGCAGCCGGACCGGGACAGGGGGATACGAGCAGTACTTC.